The clone carrying this T cell receptor beta chain appeared once. Its antigen is not identified. Study-wide results and limits: The TCR gene usage of tumor memory CD4+ T cells clustered together with blood and lymph node memory CD4+ cells and with lymph node naive CD4+ cells. Larger-cohort validation covered only one TCR beta V-J rearrangement.

Tregs were sorted as CD4+CD25+CD127-/low cells. Constant-region reverse primers amplified full-length variable regions, followed by semi-nested Nested Universal Primer A PCR. MiXCR, applied by TCRdb to the 5' RACE reads, yields one record per CDR3 protein. This sample carries 9,500 to 15,000 distinct CDR3 sequences, roughly 47% of them seen once, and the ten largest clones take around 11%. There are 15 residues in the CDR3. The germline V and J ends were trimmed by 8 bases and 2 bases, with 16 bases remaining between them. Germline V gives CDR1 SGHTA, CDR2 FQGNSA. This chain links TRBV7-2 with TRBJ1-5, with no clear D. The sequence came from a female donor with breast cancer. Sequenced material: tumor-infiltrating Tregs sorted from the breast tumor. In DNA form, the CDR3 reads TGTGCCAGCGGACCGGATTCGCCCGGCAATCAGCCCCAGCATTTT. Amino acids: CASGPDSPGNQPQHF.